This is a list of T cell receptor beta chains from one sample in a study of cytomegalovirus exposure and HLA in healthy donors. Using immunoSEQ multiplex PCR, the repertoire was profiled, and TCRdb retains in-frame clones only, with some absent. Among more than 100,000 clones listed, about two thirds were seen once. Input material: PBMCs. These receptors all stem from a man aged 45-65 years in good health and CMV-seropositive. The CDR3 runs from the conserved cysteine through the conserved F or W. A D gene is named only where the DNA matches it firmly. Clone size appears in some rows only: once, few, many, or a class for an expanded clone.

CDR3nt: TGTGCCAGCAGCGCCGGGGGGCGGGGGGGCGGGTACAATGAGCAGTTCTTC; CDR3aa: CASSAGGRGGGYNEQFF; abundance: NA; v_gene: TRBV7-9; j_gene: TRBJ2-1; d_gene: TRBD2
CDR3nt: TGTGCCAGCTTCGCTTCCGGGACAGGGAGATCACCCCTCCACTTT; CDR3aa: CASFASGTGRSPLHF; abundance: NA; v_gene: TRBV2; j_gene: TRBJ1-6; d_gene: TRBD1
CDR3nt: TGTGCCAGCAGTGAAGCGGGCGGGAGCCCCTACGAGCAGTACTTC; CDR3aa: CASSEAGGSPYEQYF; abundance: once; v_gene: TRBV6-1; j_gene: TRBJ2-7; d_gene: TRBD2
CDR3nt: TGTGCCAGCAGCTTAGAGAGCACTAATGAAAAACTGTTTTTT; CDR3aa: CASSLESTNEKLFF; abundance: NA; v_gene: TRBV7-9; j_gene: TRBJ1-4; d_gene: NA
CDR3nt: TGTGCCAGTAGTATAGTAACCCTGTTGAGAGCTTTCTTT; CDR3aa: CASSIVTLLRAFF; abundance: NA; v_gene: TRBV19; j_gene: TRBJ1-1; d_gene: NA
CDR3nt: TGTGCCAGCAGCGTATCAGGGTACACTGAAGCTTTCTTT; CDR3aa: CASSVSGYTEAFF; abundance: NA; v_gene: TRBV9; j_gene: TRBJ1-1; d_gene: NA
CDR3nt: TGTGCCAGCAGTGAACCCTCGTCCAGCTACAATGAGCAGTTCTTC; CDR3aa: CASSEPSSSYNEQFF; abundance: NA; v_gene: TRBV6-1; j_gene: TRBJ2-1; d_gene: NA
CDR3nt: TGTGCCAGTGGGACTTCCACTGAAGCTTTCTTT; CDR3aa: CASGTSTEAFF; abundance: few; v_gene: TRBV19; j_gene: TRBJ1-1; d_gene: NA
CDR3nt: TGTGCCAGCAGGACCGCCAGCGGGAGAGTAGATACGCAGTATTTT; CDR3aa: CASRTASGRVDTQYF; abundance: NA; v_gene: TRBV6-1; j_gene: TRBJ2-3; d_gene: TRBD2
CDR3nt: TGTGCCAGCAGCCAAGGCCTAGCGGGAGCCAATGAGCAGTTCTTC; CDR3aa: CASSQGLAGANEQFF; abundance: NA; v_gene: TRBV14; j_gene: TRBJ2-1; d_gene: TRBD2
CDR3nt: TGTGCCAGCAGCCCGAAGATGGCAGGCATCCTGGGTGGCTACACCTTC; CDR3aa: CASSPKMAGILGGYTF; abundance: NA; v_gene: TRBV5-5; j_gene: TRBJ1-2; d_gene: NA
CDR3nt: TGTGCCAGCAGCCGACTAACGACTAGCGGCCACAATGAGCAGTTCTTC; CDR3aa: CASSRLTTSGHNEQFF; abundance: once; v_gene: TRBV5-6; j_gene: TRBJ2-1; d_gene: TRBD2
CDR3nt: TGCGCCAGCAGCCCCCAGACAGGAAAAACCTACGAGCAGTACTTC; CDR3aa: CASSPQTGKTYEQYF; abundance: NA; v_gene: TRBV4-1; j_gene: TRBJ2-7; d_gene: NA
CDR3nt: TGTGCCAGCAGCTTAGAGGTGGGGGGGGGTTACGAGCAGTACTTC; CDR3aa: CASSLEVGGGYEQYF; abundance: NA; v_gene: TRBV11-2; j_gene: TRBJ2-7; d_gene: TRBD2
CDR3nt: TGTGCCAGCAGCCTGGGACAGACCCGAGAGACCCAGTACTTC; CDR3aa: CASSLGQTRETQYF; abundance: NA; v_gene: TRBV11-3; j_gene: TRBJ2-5; d_gene: TRBD1
CDR3nt: TGCGCCAGCAGCTTGAACCTAGCGGGAGGTGAGCAGTTCTTC; CDR3aa: CASSLNLAGGEQFF; abundance: NA; v_gene: TRBV5-1; j_gene: TRBJ2-1; d_gene: TRBD2
CDR3nt: TGTGCCAGCAGCCCCACGGCGAACACCGGGGAGCTGTTTTTT; CDR3aa: CASSPTANTGELFF; abundance: NA; v_gene: TRBV9; j_gene: TRBJ2-2; d_gene: NA
CDR3nt: TGTGCCAGCAGTTACTCGGACAGATCTAACTATGGCTACACCTTC; CDR3aa: CASSYSDRSNYGYTF; abundance: NA; v_gene: TRBV6-6; j_gene: TRBJ1-2; d_gene: NA
CDR3nt: TGTGCCAGCAGTGTTCGCGGCGGCACTGAAGCTTTCTTT; CDR3aa: CASSVRGGTEAFF; abundance: NA; v_gene: TRBV25-1; j_gene: TRBJ1-1; d_gene: NA
CDR3nt: TGTGCCAGCAGCTCCGTTAGAGGGGAGCAGTTCTTC; CDR3aa: CASSSVRGEQFF; abundance: few; v_gene: TRBV6-6; j_gene: TRBJ2-1; d_gene: NA
CDR3nt: TGCGCCAGCAGCAATCAGGGGGGCGCTGACTATGGCTACACCTTC; CDR3aa: CASSNQGGADYGYTF; abundance: NA; v_gene: TRBV5-1; j_gene: TRBJ1-2; d_gene: TRBD1
CDR3nt: TGTGCCAGTAGTCTTACAGGGGCGAACACCGGGGAGCTGTTTTTT; CDR3aa: CASSLTGANTGELFF; abundance: NA; v_gene: TRBV19; j_gene: TRBJ2-2; d_gene: TRBD1
CDR3nt: TGTGCCAGCAGCTTCCAGGAGAACACTGAAGCTTTCTTT; CDR3aa: CASSFQENTEAFF; abundance: few; v_gene: TRBV11-3; j_gene: TRBJ1-1; d_gene: NA
CDR3nt: TGTGCCAGCAGCTTTACCCGGGGGTTTGAGACCCAGTACTTC; CDR3aa: CASSFTRGFETQYF; abundance: NA; v_gene: TRBV7-9; j_gene: TRBJ2-5; d_gene: NA
CDR3nt: TGTGCCAGCAGCGCAGGGGTAGGGGAGCAGTACTTC; CDR3aa: CASSAGVGEQYF; abundance: NA; v_gene: TRBV9; j_gene: TRBJ2-7; d_gene: NA
CDR3nt: TGCGCCAGCAGCCCACCAGCGGGAGGGCCGGACGAGCAGTTCTTC; CDR3aa: CASSPPAGGPDEQFF; abundance: many; v_gene: TRBV4-3; j_gene: TRBJ2-1; d_gene: TRBD2
CDR3nt: TGTGCCAGCACTTTGGGACAGGGGAACACTGAAGCTTTCTTT; CDR3aa: CASTLGQGNTEAFF; abundance: NA; v_gene: TRBV2; j_gene: TRBJ1-1; d_gene: TRBD1
CDR3nt: TGCAGCGCGGGCAGACTACTGAACACTGAAGCTTTCTTT; CDR3aa: CSAGRLLNTEAFF; abundance: NA; v_gene: TRBV29-1; j_gene: TRBJ1-1; d_gene: NA
CDR3nt: TGTGCCAGCAGTTTAGTTCGGACAGGGATCGGGAGCGAGCAGTACTTC; CDR3aa: CASSLVRTGIGSEQYF; abundance: NA; v_gene: TRBV27; j_gene: TRBJ2-7; d_gene: TRBD1
CDR3nt: TGTGCCAGCGCAGGGCAGGCTGAAGCTTTCTTT; CDR3aa: CASAGQAEAFF; abundance: few; v_gene: TRBV7-9; j_gene: TRBJ1-1; d_gene: NA
CDR3nt: TGTGCCAGCAGCCAAATTGAGGGGGAAGGGACTGAAGCTTTCTTT; CDR3aa: CASSQIEGEGTEAFF; abundance: medium-sized; v_gene: TRBV4-2; j_gene: TRBJ1-1; d_gene: NA
CDR3nt: TGTGCCAGCAGCTTACTAGGGACAGGGGGCCGAGGCTACACCTTC; CDR3aa: CASSLLGTGGRGYTF; abundance: NA; v_gene: TRBV7-2; j_gene: TRBJ1-2; d_gene: TRBD1
CDR3nt: TGTGCCAGCTCGACAGGGGGCAGCGGGGAGCTGTTTTTT; CDR3aa: CASSTGGSGELFF; abundance: NA; v_gene: TRBV28; j_gene: TRBJ2-2; d_gene: TRBD1
CDR3nt: TGCGCCAGCAGCGTTGGGACTAGCCGGGGTGAGCAGTTCTTC; CDR3aa: CASSVGTSRGEQFF; abundance: NA; v_gene: TRBV5-1; j_gene: TRBJ2-1; d_gene: TRBD2
CDR3nt: TGTGCCAGCATCCCTGTGTCTTCCGGCCAGGGGGTCTTC; CDR3aa: CASIPVSSGQGVF; abundance: NA; v_gene: TRBV6-5; j_gene: TRBJ2-1; d_gene: TRBD1
CDR3nt: TGTGCCAGCATCCCCGGGGCTAGCGGGGCCCGTAACGCAGATACGCAGTATTTT; CDR3aa: CASIPGASGARNADTQYF; abundance: few; v_gene: TRBV7-9; j_gene: TRBJ2-3; d_gene: TRBD2